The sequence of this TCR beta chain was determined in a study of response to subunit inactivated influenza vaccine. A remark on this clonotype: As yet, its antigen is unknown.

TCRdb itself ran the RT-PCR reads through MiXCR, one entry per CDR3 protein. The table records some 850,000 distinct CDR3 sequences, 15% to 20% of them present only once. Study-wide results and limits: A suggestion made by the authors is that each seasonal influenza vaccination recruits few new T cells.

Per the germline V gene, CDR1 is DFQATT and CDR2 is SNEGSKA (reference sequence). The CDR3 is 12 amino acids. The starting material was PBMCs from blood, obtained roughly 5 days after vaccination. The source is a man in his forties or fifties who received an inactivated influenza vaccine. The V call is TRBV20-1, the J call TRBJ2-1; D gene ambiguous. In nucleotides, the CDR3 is TGCAGCTCTCTTGCGGCCTACAATGAGCAGTTCTTC. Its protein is CSSLAAYNEQFF.